Sequencing of this T cell receptor beta chain was carried out in a study of T-cell memory formation after mild COVID-19. For the study at large: Largely, TCR clusters stayed within a single donor.

TCRdb re-called the 5' RACE reads with MiXCR, one entry per CDR3 protein. Among around 420,000 distinct CDR3 sequences listed, less than 25% were seen once. Study-level points and caveats: Among clones peaking at day 37 in the second wave, SARS-CoV-2 specificity remained unconfirmed. Among clones contracting day 15 to 85, CD4/CD8 was balanced, whereas later expanders leaned CD4+. Among CD4+ contracting clones, most were CM and EM, and CD8+ ones EMRA.

Turning to this clonotype: Its antigen is undetermined.

Sequencing was carried out using PBMCs or a T cell subset sorted from them (not recorded which). The receptor was derived from an adult woman who had mild COVID-19 (a few samples of this study predate the infection). Cell type and time point are not known.

DNA of the CDR3: TGTGCCAGCAGCTTCCGGGGGGGTCAGGCCGCCGGGGAGCTGTTTTTT. This codes for CASSFRGGQAAGELFF. V is TRBV7-2 and J is TRBJ2-2, with TRBD2 identical over 8 bases. CDR3 size: 16 residues. Germline trimming cut 3 bases from V and 6 bases from J; bases unmatched to any gene: 9. CDR1 and CDR2 from the germline V gene are SGHTA and FQGNSA. Full variable domain (outside the CDR3, taken from reference TRBV7-2 and TRBJ2-2): GAGVSQSPSNKVTEKGKDVELRCDPISGHTALYWYRQSLGQGLEFLIYFQGNSAPDKSGLPSDRFSAERTGGSVSTLTIQRTQQEDSAVYLCASSFRGGQAAGELFFGEGSRLTVL.